Listed here are 20 T cell receptor beta chains from one sample, sequenced in a study of cytomegalovirus exposure and HLA in healthy donors. Clones were read by immunoSEQ multiplex PCR, and TCRdb kept only the in-frame ones, dropping some. The sample lists roughly 200,000 clones; around nine tenths were seen once. The source material was PBMCs. Receptors were obtained from a man aged 25-40 years in good health and CMV-seropositive.

This rearrangement joins TRBV6-4 to TRBJ2-3, with 7 bases fitting TRBD2. The ends lost 6 bases at V and 4 bases at J; junction bases unmatched: 10. Germline-derived CDR1 and CDR2 are MRHNA and SNTAGT. The CDR3 is 15 amino acids. The DNA for the CDR3 is TGTGCCAGCAGCCCCAGTGGGGGAGGGCCAGATACGCAGTATTTT. Protein sequence: CASSPSGGGPDTQYF.

This chain uses TRBV2 with TRBJ2-7, with 10 bases that match TRBD1. V gave up 8 bases and J gave up 3 bases; unmatched junction bases: 16. CDR1 is SNHLY and CDR2 is FYNNEI in the germline V gene. This CDR3 comprises 17 residues. In nucleotides, the CDR3 is TGTGCCAGCCTTGGACCCCCCGGGACAGGGGATGTCTACGAGCAGTACTTC. Residues: CASLGPPGTGDVYEQYF.

The V and J genes are TRBV6-1 and TRBJ1-3; D unresolved. CDR1 MNHNS and CDR2 SASEGT come from the germline V gene. Trimming cost V 0 bases and J 0 bases, with 12 bases left between them. The CDR3 has 17 amino acids. CDR3 in DNA: TGTGCCAGCAGTGAAGCCCAGTCGTCTAACTCTGGAAACACCATATATTTT. Amino acids: CASSEAQSSNSGNTIYF.

The J gene is TRBJ2-7, the V gene TRBV7-2; 9 bases are a match to TRBD2. CDR1 and CDR2 from the germline V gene are SGHTA and FQGNSA. The CDR3 loop spans 14 amino acids. V dropped 4 bases and J dropped 3; count of bases not matched to a gene: 4. As DNA, the CDR3 is TGTGCCAGCAGCTCGGGACTAGCAGTCTACGAGCAGTACTTC. Its translation is CASSSGLAVYEQYF.

This chain joins TRBV7-2 and TRBJ2-5; D perhaps matches TRBD2 (6 bases). V lost 5 bases and J lost 7, with 20 bases in between. This CDR3 is built from 15 residues. Looked up from germline, CDR1 is SGHTA and CDR2 is FQGNSA. CDR3 nucleotide sequence: TGTGCCAGCAGCCTCGGGACGCTCCTCGGGGGGACCCAGTACTTC. It yields the protein CASSLGTLLGGTQYF.

The chain joins TRBV18 to TRBJ1-2; no clear D gene. The CDR3 length is 13 residues. Trimming stripped 3 bases from V and 6 bases from J, with 11 bases between. In germline, CDR1 is KGHSH, CDR2 LQKENI. The CDR3 DNA is TGTGCCAGCTCACCGGACCGCTCCCATGGCTACACCTTC. This gives the protein CASSPDRSHGYTF.

The chain employs TRBV27 and TRBJ1-5, with TRBD1 matching 8 bases. V was clipped by 6 bases and J by 4 bases; unmatched bases: 8. CDR1 MNHEY and CDR2 SMNVEV come from the germline V gene (reference sequence). This CDR3 is 15 amino acids long. The CDR3 region is CASSKQGGGNQPQHF. The CDR3 nucleotides read TGTGCCAGCAGCAAACAGGGGGGAGGAAATCAGCCCCAGCATTTT.

J is TRBJ2-1 and V is TRBV21-1; TRBD2, the D gene given by the table, was not confirmed from the DNA. TRBV21-1 is designated a pseudogene. This CDR3 is 15 amino acids long. The CDR3 nucleotides are TGTGCCAGCAGCAAACCCAGGACTAGCGGGAGTTCTCCGTTCTTC. Translating gives CASSKPRTSGSSPFF.

CDR3 nucleotide sequence: TGTGCCAGCAGCCAAGAGACGACTAGTTTCTACGAGCAGTACTTC. Protein sequence: CASSQETTSFYEQYF. The chain uses TRBV4-2 and TRBJ2-7, with a tentative D call TRBD2 (6 bases). The CDR3 covers 15 residues. CDR1 is LGHNA, CDR2 YNFKEQ, per germline. V lost 0 bases and J 3 bases, leaving 12 bases between the germline ends.

This chain joins TRBV5-6 and TRBJ2-7; D is unclear. V was shortened by 4 bases and J by 0 bases, with 14 bases between the two germline ends. The CDR3 sequence is 15 residues long. Germline-derived CDR1 and CDR2 are SGHDT and YYEEEE. Here the CDR3 DNA reads TGTGCCAGCAGCCATTTCGGCAGTAACTCCTACGAGCAGTACTTC. It yields the protein CASSHFGSNSYEQYF. Combining the CDR3 with reference TRBV5-6 and TRBJ2-7 gives the whole variable domain DAGVTQSPTHLIKTRGQQVTLRCSPKSGHDTVSWYQQALGQGPQFIFQYYEEEERQRGNFPDRFSGHQFPNYSSELNVNALLLGDSALYLCASSHFGSNSYEQYFGPGTRLTVT.

The J gene is TRBJ1-5, the V gene TRBV6-6; 10 bases are a match to TRBD1. Germline V gives CDR1 MNHNY, CDR2 SVGAGI (reference sequence). The CDR3 covers 14 residues. Germline trimming cut 5 bases from V and 4 bases from J; bases unmatched to any gene: 2. CDR3 region: CASSGQGGNQPQHF. CDR3 nucleotides: TGTGCCAGCAGTGGACAGGGGGGAAATCAGCCCCAGCATTTT.

The rearrangement uses TRBV6-1 and TRBJ2-7, with a possible D match to TRBD1 (6 bases). There are 17 residues in the CDR3. The V and J ends lost 4 bases and 0 bases respectively, with 19 bases between them. CDR1 and CDR2 from the germline V gene are MNHNS and SASEGT. DNA of the CDR3: TGTGCCAGCAGTGGAGGGGTATCGACAGGTCCCTCCTACGAGCAGTACTTC. Protein sequence: CASSGGVSTGPSYEQYF.

The rearrangement links TRBV6-5 to TRBJ2-1, with D perhaps assigned TRBD1 or TRBD2 (5 bases each). There are 15 residues in the CDR3. Trimming cost V 6 bases and J 6 bases, with 18 bases left between them. CDR1 is MNHEY and CDR2 is SVGAGI in the germline V gene. The chain's CDR3 is CASSTTGAAGNEQFF. The CDR3 region has the DNA TGTGCCAGCAGCACAACCGGGGCAGCCGGCAATGAGCAGTTCTTC.

V gene TRBV2 combines with J gene TRBJ2-2, with a weak D call TRBD2 (6 bases). In germline, CDR1 is SNHLY, CDR2 FYNNEI. The CDR3 is 14 residues long. V gave up 6 bases and J gave up 1 base, with 9 bases separating them. The CDR3 loop reads CASRGRGNTGELFF. The CDR3 region has the DNA TGTGCCAGCAGGGGGCGGGGGAACACCGGGGAGCTGTTTTTT.

V usage is TRBV27 and J usage is TRBJ2-1; 8 bases map to TRBD2. The junction had 5 bases not matched to a gene; V was cut back by 3 bases and J by 4 bases. Germline V gene sequence: CDR1 MNHEY, CDR2 SMNVEV (reference sequence). The CDR3 is 15 residues long. The CDR3 loop is CASSLGRGAYNEQFF. The CDR3, as DNA: TGTGCCAGCAGTTTGGGGCGGGGGGCATACAATGAGCAGTTCTTC.

The chain recombines TRBV7-3 with TRBJ2-1, with D perhaps being TRBD1 or TRBD2 (5 bases each). The CDR3 contains 15 residues. Trimming took 3 bases from V and 4 from J, leaving 13 bases between them. CDR1 and CDR2 (germline): SGHTA, FQGTGA. Here the CDR3 DNA reads TGTGCCAGCAGCTTGAACGGGGCAGGATACAATGAGCAGTTCTTC. Its translation: CASSLNGAGYNEQFF.

This clone was counted once. V usage is TRBV9 and J usage is TRBJ2-1; TRBD2 is a possible D gene (6 bases). V was cut by 4 bases and J by 4 bases, with 21 bases left in between. The length of the CDR3 is 17 residues. Germline CDR1 and CDR2: SGDLS and YYNGEE. The DNA of the CDR3 is TGTGCCAGCAGCCCCAAGGGTGCGGGACGGACATACAATGAGCAGTTCTTC. Translation: CASSPKGAGRTYNEQFF.

This chain joins TRBV2 and TRBJ2-6; 7 nucleotides match TRBD1. The CDR3 totals 17 residues. V shed 6 bases, J shed 0 bases, and the junction held 8 bases outside the gene matches. The germline V gene encodes CDR1 SNHLY and CDR2 FYNNEI. CDR3 nucleotide sequence: TGTGCCAGCAGAGCGCTCGGACAGGACTCTGGGGCCAACGTCCTGACTTTC. Translated: CASRALGQDSGANVLTF.

The J gene is TRBJ2-6, the V gene TRBV2; D is uncertain. The V gene's germline CDR1 is SNHLY and CDR2 FYNNEI. Trimming took off 0 bases at V and 13 bases at J, with 7 bases between the two ends. CDR3 length: 12 amino acids. The CDR3: CASSEAPRVLTF. CDR3 nucleotides: TGTGCCAGCAGTGAAGCGCCCCGGGTCCTGACTTTC.

This sequence joins TRBV7-3 and TRBJ2-3; no firm D call. The V end was cut by 2 bases, the J end by 2 bases, with 5 bases between. Looked up from germline, CDR1 is SGHTA and CDR2 is FQGTGA. CDR3 size: 13 residues. The CDR3 DNA reads as TGTGCCAGCAGCTTAGGGCACACAGATACGCAGTATTTT. This codes for CASSLGHTDTQYF.